This passage covers 5 T cell receptor beta chains from one sample sequenced in a study of blood T cell repertoires in COVID-19. Profiled with immunoSEQ multiplex PCR; TCRdb holds only in-frame clones, not every one. The sample gives 170,000 or so clones, approximately 88% of which show up once; less than 3.5% is in the top ten. Sequencing was performed on peripheral blood. These receptors came from a woman aged 60-75 years with acute or convalescent COVID-19.

J is TRBJ2-7 and V is TRBV12-3 or TRBV12-4; D not certain. There are 13 residues in the CDR3. V was shortened by 1 base and J by 3 bases, with 7 bases between the two germline ends. The CDR3 DNA reads as TGTGCCAGCAGTTTAGTGGCGGTCTACGAGCAGTACTTC. This translates into CASSLVAVYEQYF.

The chain links TRBV20-1 to TRBJ2-3; perhaps TRBD2 as D (5 bases). V was pared by 3 bases and J by 0 bases, with 10 bases between. CDR1 and CDR2 from the germline V gene are DFQATT and SNEGSKA (reference sequence). The CDR3 has 14 amino acids. This chain's CDR3 is CSASLARSTDTQYF. The CDR3, as DNA: TGCAGTGCTAGTTTAGCGCGTAGCACAGATACGCAGTATTTT.

This rearrangement joins TRBV19 to TRBJ2-1; a weak D match, TRBD2 (6 bases). Trimming took 4 bases from V and 4 from J, leaving 11 bases between them. The CDR3 contains 14 residues. Per germline, CDR1 LNHDA and CDR2 SQIVND (reference sequence). CDR3 DNA sequence: TGTGCCAGTAGTAGGTCGCGGGGTTACAATGAGCAGTTCTTC. The encoded protein is CASSRSRGYNEQFF.

This chain joins TRBV7-2 and TRBJ1-1, with TRBD1 as a possible D gene (5 bases). CDR3 length: 14 amino acids. V was cut by 6 bases and J by 6 bases, with 17 bases left in between. From germline, CDR1 is SGHTA and CDR2 FQGNSA. The CDR3 sequence is CASRNRSQWAEAFF. The CDR3 DNA sequence: TGTGCCAGCAGAAACAGGAGTCAGTGGGCTGAAGCTTTCTTT.

The J gene is TRBJ2-3, the V gene TRBV5-5; D call uncertain. Trimming took off 0 bases at V and 2 bases at J, with 13 bases between the two ends. Looked up from germline, CDR1 is SGHKS and CDR2 is YYEKEE (reference sequence). The CDR3 is 16 residues long. CDR3 nucleotide sequence: TGTGCCAGCAGCTTGGCCGTGTCACTACCCACAGATACGCAGTATTTT. Translated: CASSLAVSLPTDTQYF.